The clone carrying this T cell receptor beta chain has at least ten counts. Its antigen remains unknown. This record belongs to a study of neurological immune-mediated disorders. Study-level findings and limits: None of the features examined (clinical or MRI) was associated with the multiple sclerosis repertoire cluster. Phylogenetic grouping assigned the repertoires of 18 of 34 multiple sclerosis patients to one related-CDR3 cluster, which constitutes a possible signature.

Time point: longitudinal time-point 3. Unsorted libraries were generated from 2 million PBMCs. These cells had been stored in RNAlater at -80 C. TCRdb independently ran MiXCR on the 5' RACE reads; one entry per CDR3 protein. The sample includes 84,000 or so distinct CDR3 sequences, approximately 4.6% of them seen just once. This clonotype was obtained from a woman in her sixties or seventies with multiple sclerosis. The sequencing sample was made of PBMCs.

The CDR3 DNA sequence: TGTGCCAGCAGCTTAGGGCAGGGCCTAGGTAGGACCTACAATGAGCAGTTCTTC. Translation: CASSLGQGLGRTYNEQFF. The chain has TRBV7-8 and TRBJ2-1, with D possibly being TRBD1 (5 bases). Germline lookup yields CDR1 SGHVS and CDR2 FQNEAQ. Trimming stripped 1 base from V and 2 bases from J, with 18 bases between. CDR3 size: 18 residues.